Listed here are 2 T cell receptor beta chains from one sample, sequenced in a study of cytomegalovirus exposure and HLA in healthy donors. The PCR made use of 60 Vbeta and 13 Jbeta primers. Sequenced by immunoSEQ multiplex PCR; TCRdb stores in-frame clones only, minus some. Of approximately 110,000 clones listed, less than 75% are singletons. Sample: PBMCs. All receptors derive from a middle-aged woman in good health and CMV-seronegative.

The DNA of the CDR3 is TGTGCCAGCAGCCGAACAGGGGGCGAGGGCTACGAGCAGTACTTC. This codes for CASSRTGGEGYEQYF. The chain employs TRBV9 and TRBJ2-5; 9 bases are a match to TRBD1. The J call could be wrong; TRBJ2-7 is a better fit for the DNA end. The CDR3 extends over 15 amino acids. CDR1 and CDR2 from the germline V gene are SGDLS and YYNGEE.

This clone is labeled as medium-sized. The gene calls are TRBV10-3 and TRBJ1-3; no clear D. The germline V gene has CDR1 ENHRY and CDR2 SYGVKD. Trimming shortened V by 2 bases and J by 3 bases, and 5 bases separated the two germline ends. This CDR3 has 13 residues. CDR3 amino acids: CAISEGSGNTIYF. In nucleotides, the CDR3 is TGTGCCATCAGTGAGGGGAGTGGAAACACCATATATTTT.